These 29 T cell receptor beta chains were sequenced from one sample in a study of T cell responses to AZD1222 COVID-19 vaccine. Clones were read by immunoSEQ multiplex PCR, and TCRdb kept only the in-frame ones, dropping some. The sample carries about 110,000 clones, around 92% recorded once. The sequences come from peripheral blood, collected on day 0 of AZD1222 vaccination. These receptors were obtained from an adult in good health.

The CDR3 DNA reads as TGTGCCCGCGGGGGGGTAGGGACAGGGATGGCCGGGGAGCTGTTTTTT. Amino acids: CARGGVGTGMAGELFF. V is TRBV27 and J is TRBJ2-2, with D perhaps TRBD1 or TRBD2 (9 bases each). Trimming shortened V by 11 bases and J by 6 bases, and 25 bases separated the two germline ends. This CDR3 has 16 residues. Germline-derived CDR1 and CDR2 are MNHEY and SMNVEV (reference sequence).

The chain uses TRBV5-4 and TRBJ2-7, with 10 positions matching TRBD1. This CDR3 has 18 amino acids. CDR1 and CDR2 from the germline V gene are SGHNT and YYREEE (reference sequence). Losses at the gene ends were 4 bases for V and 0 bases for J; bases not matched to a gene: 13. The CDR3 protein is CASSTGTGAVLSSYEQYF. CDR3 nucleotides: TGTGCCAGCAGCACCGGGACAGGGGCCGTCCTAAGCTCCTACGAGCAGTACTTC.

The CDR3 sequence: CATSDPSGEAGYNGYTF. In DNA form, the CDR3 reads TGTGCCACCAGTGATCCCTCGGGGGAGGCGGGTTATAATGGCTACACCTTC. The rearrangement uses TRBV24-1 and TRBJ1-2, with a weak D call TRBD1 (5 bases). Deletions cut 3 bases from V and 6 bases from J, with 22 bases between. The CDR3 spans 17 residues. CDR1 and CDR2 from the germline V gene are KGHDR and SFDVKD.

The CDR3 loop reads CGSAGKENTIYF. The DNA for the CDR3 is TGTGGGTCGGCAGGGAAGGAAAACACCATATATTTT. The rearrangement joins TRBV27 to TRBJ1-3; D might be TRBD1 (5 bases). Germline V CDR1 and CDR2: MNHEY, SMNVEV (reference sequence). There are 12 residues in the CDR3.

The chain uses TRBV11-3 and TRBJ1-6; D not certain. Trimming left V 4 bases short and J 7 bases short, with 8 bases between. This CDR3 spans 13 amino acids. Germline V gene lookup returns CDR1 SGHNT and CDR2 YENEEA. CDR3 in amino acids: CASSYTPNSPLHF. CDR3 sequence (DNA): TGTGCCAGCAGCTACACACCAAATTCACCCCTCCACTTT.

The J gene is TRBJ2-1, the V gene TRBV5-1; D unclear. Germline values: CDR1 SGHRS, CDR2 YFSETQ. V was clipped by 2 bases and J by 3 bases, with 9 bases between them. The CDR3 length is 14 residues. CDR3: CASSFGQLYNEQFF. CDR3 DNA sequence: TGCGCCAGCAGCTTCGGTCAGCTCTACAATGAGCAGTTCTTC.

CDR3: CASSLAATEQYF. Here the CDR3 DNA reads TGTGCCAGCAGCTTAGCGGCTACCGAGCAGTACTTC. The rearrangement joins TRBV7-6 to TRBJ2-7; D is undetermined. Germline V gives CDR1 SGHVS, CDR2 FNYEAQ. Trimming stripped 0 bases from V and 6 bases from J, with 6 bases between. This CDR3 spans 12 amino acids. Using reference TRBV7-6 and TRBJ2-7 for the parts outside the CDR3, the full variable domain is GAGVSQSPRYKVTKRGQDVALRCDPISGHVSLYWYRQALGQGPEFLTYFNYEAQQDKSGLPNDRFSAERPEGSISTLTIQRTEQRDSAMYRCASSLAATEQYFGPGTRLTVT.

For this clone: The same CDR3 is also encoded by other DNA sequences in this sample. The chain uses TRBV27 and TRBJ1-5, with a possible D match to TRBD1 (5 bases). With 3 bases removed from V and 3 bases from J, the gap between germline ends came to 6 bases. CDR3 length equals 13 residues. CDR1 is MNHEY, CDR2 SMNVEV, per germline (reference sequence). This CDR3 is CASSLTVNQPQHF. CDR3 DNA: TGTGCCAGCAGTTTGACAGTCAATCAGCCCCAGCATTTT.

The CDR3 spells CATSSGHNTEAFF. In DNA form, the CDR3 reads TGTGCCACCAGCTCGGGACACAACACTGAAGCTTTCTTT. The J gene is TRBJ1-1, the V gene TRBV15; D is possibly TRBD1 (6 bases). The V end lost 5 bases, the J end lost 2 bases, and 9 bases lay between the germline ends. CDR3 length: 13 amino acids. The germline V gene has CDR1 LNHNV and CDR2 YYDKDF (reference sequence).

The genes are TRBV11-2 and TRBJ2-1, with no clear D. V was shortened by 3 bases and J by 16 bases, with 13 bases between the two germline ends. CDR1 SGHAT and CDR2 FQNNGV come from the germline V gene. The CDR3 has 11 residues. The CDR3 loop reads CASSFGVDHFF. In DNA, the CDR3 is TGTGCCAGCAGCTTTGGGGTGGACCATTTCTTC. Full variable domain (remainder filled in from reference TRBV11-2 and TRBJ2-1): EAGVAQSPRYKIIEKRQSVAFWCNPISGHATLYWYQQILGQGPKLLIQFQNNGVVDDSQLPKDRFSAERLKGVDSTLKIQPAKLEDSAVYLCASSFGVDHFFGPGTRLTVL.

CDR3 amino acids: CASSHQAAAFF. CDR3 in DNA: TGTGCCAGCAGCCACCAGGCCGCAGCTTTCTTT. The chain couples TRBV6-2 or TRBV6-3 to TRBJ1-1, with D unclear. Germline CDR1 reads MNHEY; CDR2 reads SVGEGT. The CDR3 runs to 11 residues. Trimming pared 6 bases from V and 10 bases from J, leaving 12 bases between.

The J gene is TRBJ1-2, the V gene TRBV3-1 (or the pseudogene TRBV3-2); weak D call: TRBD1 (5 bases). This CDR3 region has 14 residues. CDR1 and CDR2 (germline): LGHDT, YNNKEL (reference sequence). Trimming cost V 9 bases and J 8 bases, with 22 bases left between them. The CDR3 DNA is TGTGCCAGAGCCTCAGTGGCCGGGGACGGCGGCTACACCTTC. It translates to CARASVAGDGGYTF.

This sequence joins TRBV7-9 and TRBJ2-1; D uncertain. Germline V gene data show CDR1 as SEHNR and CDR2 as FQNEAQ (reference sequence). Trimming pared 7 bases from V and 0 bases from J, leaving 19 bases between. There are 17 residues in the CDR3. The CDR3 nucleotides read TGTGCCAGCATCCCTTCCTGGCAGGCCAACTCCTACAATGAGCAGTTCTTC. It codes for CASIPSWQANSYNEQFF.

The chain is built from TRBV28 and TRBJ2-3; 7 bases fit TRBD2. The germline CDR1 and CDR2 sequences are MDHEN and SYDVKM. Unmatched junction bases numbered 4, after V lost 3 bases and J lost 4 bases. The CDR3 sequence is 14 residues long. The CDR3 loop reads CASSFSGRADTQYF. CDR3 DNA sequence: TGTGCCAGCAGTTTTTCAGGGAGGGCAGATACGCAGTATTTT.

This clone was counted once. The J gene is TRBJ1-5, the V gene TRBV29-1; D might be TRBD1 (6 bases). Germline V gene data show CDR1 as SQVTM and CDR2 as ANQGSEA. V lost 6 bases, J lost 4 bases, and 13 bases lay in between. This CDR3 has 13 residues. The CDR3 region is CSVGEQGNQPQHF. CDR3 sequence (DNA): TGCAGCGTCGGGGAACAGGGAAATCAGCCCCAGCATTTT.

The chain has TRBV18 and TRBJ1-5, with D unclear. The CDR3 has 14 amino acids. Deletions cut 2 bases from V and 1 base from J, with 6 bases between. CDR1 and CDR2 from the germline V gene are KGHSH and LQKENI. The CDR3 region has the DNA TGTGCCAGCTCACCAGCAGAGAGCAATCAGCCCCAGCATTTT. This sequence encodes CASSPAESNQPQHF.

J is TRBJ1-5 and V is TRBV28; the D gene is possibly TRBD1 (5 bases). This CDR3 contains 14 residues. Trimming removed 0 bases from V and 3 bases from J, with 6 bases in between. Germline CDR1 reads MDHEN; CDR2 reads SYDVKM. CDR3 coding DNA: TGTGCCAGCAGTTTATGGGACATCAATCAGCCCCAGCATTTT. Encoded protein: CASSLWDINQPQHF.

The chain has TRBV4-1 and TRBJ1-1; no reliable D call. The V end was cut by 0 bases, the J end by 1 base, with 9 bases between. Germline CDR1 and CDR2: MGHRA and YSYEKL. This CDR3 spans 15 amino acids. The CDR3 DNA sequence: TGCGCCAGCAGCCAAGAGATGGGCCGGAACACTGAAGCTTTCTTT. The encoded protein is CASSQEMGRNTEAFF.

This sequence joins TRBV7-9 and TRBJ1-5; D not resolved. From germline, CDR1 is SEHNR and CDR2 FQNEAQ (reference sequence). Between the trimmed V and J ends, which lost 5 bases and 1 base, there was a span of 9 bases. The CDR3 is 14 residues long. The CDR3 here is CASSPASSNQPQHF. In nucleotides, the CDR3 is TGTGCCAGCAGCCCCGCGAGCAGCAATCAGCCCCAGCATTTT.

This clone was seen just once. This chain uses TRBV16 with TRBJ1-2; a possible D gene is TRBD1 (5 bases). This CDR3 region has 15 residues. Trimming pared 7 bases from V and 2 bases from J, leaving 17 bases between. Germline CDR1 reads KGHSY; CDR2 reads FQNENV. The CDR3 sequence is CASTLKVGPNYGYTF. The CDR3 bases are TGTGCCAGCACCCTAAAGGTGGGGCCCAACTATGGCTACACCTTC.

The gene calls are TRBV15 and TRBJ1-6; no firm D call. Trimming cost V 1 base and J 7 bases, with 17 bases left between them. CDR1 and CDR2 (germline): LNHNV, YYDKDF (reference sequence). CDR3 length: 17 residues. For the CDR3, the DNA is TGTGCCACCAGCAGAGGGGTACGGGAGGGCTCAAATTCACCCCTCCACTTT. It translates to CATSRGVREGSNSPLHF.

Concerning this clone: The sample carries other DNA sequences with the same CDR3. The genes are TRBV11-3 and TRBJ1-1; tentatively, D is TRBD1 (5 bases). CDR1 is SGHNT, CDR2 YENEEA, per germline. This CDR3 has 15 residues. The V end lost 1 base, the J end lost 2 bases, and 11 bases lay between the germline ends. CDR3 DNA: TGTGCCAGCAGCTTAGGTCGGGGGGTCAACACTGAAGCTTTCTTT. This gives the protein CASSLGRGVNTEAFF.

This CDR3 reads CATSRARDRLNTEAFF. Here the CDR3 DNA reads TGTGCCACCAGCAGAGCACGGGACAGATTGAACACTGAAGCTTTCTTT. This chain links TRBV15 with TRBJ1-1; 7 bases fit TRBD1. The CDR3 runs 16 residues. Germline CDR1 is LNHNV and CDR2 is YYDKDF (reference sequence). J gave up 0 bases and V 1 base, and 5 bases lay outside the gene matches.

This chain connects TRBV28 to TRBJ2-5, with D unclear. Trimming removed 4 bases from V and 4 bases from J, with 13 bases in between. The CDR3 loop spans 14 amino acids. From germline, CDR1 is MDHEN and CDR2 SYDVKM. CDR3 in DNA: TGTGCCAGCAGTTCATCCATCACCGCAGAGACCCAGTACTTC. Protein sequence: CASSSSITAETQYF.

This rearrangement joins TRBV11-2 to TRBJ2-3; 13 bases line up with TRBD2. The CDR3 has 17 residues. The junction had 9 bases not matched to a gene; V was cut back by 5 bases and J by 4 bases. Germline V gene sequence: CDR1 SGHAT, CDR2 FQNNGV. Written as DNA, the CDR3 is TGTGCCAGCAGCACCCCGGGACTAGCGGGGATGGCAGATACGCAGTATTTT. This gives the protein CASSTPGLAGMADTQYF. The full variable domain, completed using reference TRBV11-2 and TRBJ2-3, is EAGVAQSPRYKIIEKRQSVAFWCNPISGHATLYWYQQILGQGPKLLIQFQNNGVVDDSQLPKDRFSAERLKGVDSTLKIQPAKLEDSAVYLCASSTPGLAGMADTQYFGPGTRLTVL.

This clone is a singleton in its sample. The gene calls are TRBV19 and TRBJ1-1, with D perhaps TRBD1 (6 bases). Germline CDR1 and CDR2: LNHDA and SQIVND (reference sequence). The CDR3 is 17 residues long. V lost 5 bases, J lost 4 bases, and 23 bases lay in between. DNA for the CDR3: TGTGCCAGTAGTCCACAGGGAGGGTACTCCGTCCCCACTGAAGCTTTCTTT. This gives the protein CASSPQGGYSVPTEAFF. The entire variable domain, with the rest obtained from reference TRBV19 and TRBJ1-1, is as follows: DGGITQSPKYLFRKEGQNVTLSCEQNLNHDAMYWYRQDPGQGLRLIYYSQIVNDFQKGDIAEGYSVSREKKESFPLTVTSAQKNPTAFYLCASSPQGGYSVPTEAFFGQGTRLTVV.

This chain joins TRBV3-1 (or the pseudogene TRBV3-2) and TRBJ2-1; D remains unclear. The CDR3 has 16 amino acids. Germline values: CDR1 LGHDT, CDR2 YNNKEL (reference sequence). V was clipped by 1 base and J by 3 bases, with 13 bases between them. CDR3 loop: CASSQGGAPGYNEQFF. In DNA, the CDR3 is TGTGCCAGCAGCCAAGGCGGAGCTCCGGGCTACAATGAGCAGTTCTTC.

On this clone itself: At one boundary the junction diverges from the germline segment, which might be a read error. This chain's CDR3 is CPRRNTEAFF. The CDR3 region has the DNA TGTCCCAGACGGAACACTGAAGCTTTCTTT. V and J are TRBV19 and TRBJ1-1; the D is unclear. This CDR3 is 10 amino acids long. The V gene's germline CDR1 is LNHDA and CDR2 SQIVND (reference sequence).

The rearrangement uses TRBV9 and TRBJ1-1; 7 bases align to TRBD1. Germline V gives CDR1 SGDLS, CDR2 YYNGEE. The CDR3 has 13 amino acids. V shed 5 bases and J 3 bases; nucleotides not matched to a gene: 4. CDR3 loop: CASSRTGDTEAFF. CDR3 DNA: TGTGCCAGCAGTAGGACAGGCGACACTGAAGCTTTCTTT.